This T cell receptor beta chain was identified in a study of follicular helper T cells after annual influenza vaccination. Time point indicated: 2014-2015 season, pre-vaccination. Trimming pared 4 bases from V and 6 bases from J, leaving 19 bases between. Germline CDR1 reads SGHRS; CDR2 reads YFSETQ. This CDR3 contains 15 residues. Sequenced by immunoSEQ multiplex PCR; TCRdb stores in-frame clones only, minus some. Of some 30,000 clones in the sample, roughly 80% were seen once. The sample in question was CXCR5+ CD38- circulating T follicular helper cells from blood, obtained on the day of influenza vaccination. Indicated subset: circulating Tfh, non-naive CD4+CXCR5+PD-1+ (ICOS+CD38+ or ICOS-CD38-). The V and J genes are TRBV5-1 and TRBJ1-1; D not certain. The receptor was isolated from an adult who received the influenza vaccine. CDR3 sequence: CASSLEQTQNSEAFF. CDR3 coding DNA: TGCGCCAGCAGCCTCGAACAAACCCAAAATTCTGAAGCTTTCTTT.